One T cell receptor beta chain is described in this entry. The same CDR3 arises from other DNA sequences in this sample as well. The data were taken from a study of radiotherapy plus CTLA-4 blockade in lung cancer. Germline V CDR1 and CDR2: LNHDA, SQIVND (reference sequence). V lost 8 bases and J 0 bases, leaving 6 bases between the germline ends. The CDR3 extends over 12 amino acids. Method: immunoSEQ multiplex PCR; TCRdb's copy keeps in-frame clones and lacks some. The sample lists some 23,000 clones; 65% to 85% were seen once. The sample was peripheral blood, taken from a patient treated with radiotherapy plus ipilimumab. V is TRBV19 and J is TRBJ2-3; no firm D call. The TCR originated in a human donor with non-small cell lung cancer who had stable disease on radiotherapy plus ipilimumab. The DNA of the CDR3 is TGTGCCAGTTCCCCTAGCACAGATACGCAGTATTTT. This encodes CASSPSTDTQYF.